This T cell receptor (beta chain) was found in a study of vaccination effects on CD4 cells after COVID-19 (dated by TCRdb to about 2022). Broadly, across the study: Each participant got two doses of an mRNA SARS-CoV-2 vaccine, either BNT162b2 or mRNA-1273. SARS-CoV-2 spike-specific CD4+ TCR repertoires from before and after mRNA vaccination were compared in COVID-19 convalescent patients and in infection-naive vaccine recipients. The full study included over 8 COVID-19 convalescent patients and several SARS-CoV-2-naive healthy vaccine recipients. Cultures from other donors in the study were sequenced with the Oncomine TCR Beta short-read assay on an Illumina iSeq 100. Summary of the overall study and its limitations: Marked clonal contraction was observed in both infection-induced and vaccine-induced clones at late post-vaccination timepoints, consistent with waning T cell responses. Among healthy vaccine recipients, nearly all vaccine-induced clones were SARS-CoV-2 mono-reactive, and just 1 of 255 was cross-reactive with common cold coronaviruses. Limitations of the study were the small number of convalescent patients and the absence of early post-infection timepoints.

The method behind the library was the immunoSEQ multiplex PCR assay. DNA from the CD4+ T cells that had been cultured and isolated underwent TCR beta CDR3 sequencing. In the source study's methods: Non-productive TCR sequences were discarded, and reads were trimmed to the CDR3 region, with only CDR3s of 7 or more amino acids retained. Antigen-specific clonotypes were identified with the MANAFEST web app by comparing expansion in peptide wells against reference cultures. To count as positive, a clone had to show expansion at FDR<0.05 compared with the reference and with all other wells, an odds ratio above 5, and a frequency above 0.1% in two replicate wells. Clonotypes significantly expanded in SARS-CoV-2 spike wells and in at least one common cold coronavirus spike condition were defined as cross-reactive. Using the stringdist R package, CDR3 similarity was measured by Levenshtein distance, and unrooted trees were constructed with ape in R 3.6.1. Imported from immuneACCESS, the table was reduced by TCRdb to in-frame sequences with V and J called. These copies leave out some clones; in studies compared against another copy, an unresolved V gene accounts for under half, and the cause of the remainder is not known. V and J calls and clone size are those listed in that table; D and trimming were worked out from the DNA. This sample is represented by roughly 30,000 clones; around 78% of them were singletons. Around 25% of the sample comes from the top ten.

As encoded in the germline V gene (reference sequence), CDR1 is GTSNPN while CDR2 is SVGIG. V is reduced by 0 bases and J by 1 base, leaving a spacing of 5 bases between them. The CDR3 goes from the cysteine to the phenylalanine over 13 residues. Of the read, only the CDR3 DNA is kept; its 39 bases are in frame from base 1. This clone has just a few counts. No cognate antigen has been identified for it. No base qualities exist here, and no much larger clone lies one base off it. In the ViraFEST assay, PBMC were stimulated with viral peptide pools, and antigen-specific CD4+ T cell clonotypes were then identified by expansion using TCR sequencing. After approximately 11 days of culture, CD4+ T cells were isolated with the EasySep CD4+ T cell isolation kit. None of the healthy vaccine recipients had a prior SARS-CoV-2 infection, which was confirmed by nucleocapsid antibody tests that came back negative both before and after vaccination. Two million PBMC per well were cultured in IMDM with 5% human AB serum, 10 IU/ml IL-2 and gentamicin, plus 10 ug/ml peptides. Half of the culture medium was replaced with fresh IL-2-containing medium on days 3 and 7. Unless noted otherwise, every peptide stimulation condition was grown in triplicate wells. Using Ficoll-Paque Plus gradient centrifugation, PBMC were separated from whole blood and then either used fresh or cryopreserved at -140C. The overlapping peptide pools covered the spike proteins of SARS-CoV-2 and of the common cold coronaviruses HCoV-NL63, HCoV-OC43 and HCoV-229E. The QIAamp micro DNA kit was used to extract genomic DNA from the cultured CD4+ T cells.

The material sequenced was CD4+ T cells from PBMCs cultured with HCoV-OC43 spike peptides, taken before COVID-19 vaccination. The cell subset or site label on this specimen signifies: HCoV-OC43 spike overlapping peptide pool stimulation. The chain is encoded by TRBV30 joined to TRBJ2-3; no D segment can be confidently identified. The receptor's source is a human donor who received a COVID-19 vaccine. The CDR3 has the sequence CAWSVKGTDTQYF. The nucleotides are TGTGCCTGGAGTGTAAAGGGCACAGATACGCAGTATTTT.